This passage covers 9 T cell receptor beta chains from one sample sequenced in a study of blood T cell repertoires in COVID-19. Profiling relied on immunoSEQ multiplex PCR, and the TCRdb table lists in-frame clones only, not all of them. The sample records a few hundred thousand clones, roughly 84% being singletons. The sequencing sample was made of PBMCs or T cells enriched from blood (not recorded which). The receptors here all came from a woman aged 50 to 60 who had been exposed to COVID-19.

The V and J genes are TRBV7-2 and TRBJ1-2; the D is unclear. The CDR3 extends over 14 amino acids. CDR1 and CDR2 from the germline V gene are SGHTA and FQGNSA. V was cut by 7 bases and J by 4 bases, with 16 bases left in between. The CDR3 DNA reads TGTGCCAGCACCTCCCTCGGCCCGGGCTATGGCTACACCTTC. Its translation is CASTSLGPGYGYTF.

This clone was found once. The V and J genes are TRBV3-1 (or the pseudogene TRBV3-2) and TRBJ1-2; unclear D gene. This CDR3 has 14 amino acids. The germline V and J ends were trimmed by 5 bases and 7 bases, with 17 bases remaining between them. The germline CDR1 and CDR2 sequences are LGHDT and YNNKEL (reference sequence). Written as DNA, the CDR3 is TGTGCCAGCAGCGGATCAGGCCGGTCCGCTGGCTACACCTTC. This translates into CASSGSGRSAGYTF.

This clone was counted a single time. The chain combines TRBV6-5 with TRBJ2-7, with 8 bases lining up with TRBD1. CDR1 MNHEY and CDR2 SVGAGI come from the germline V gene. This CDR3 contains 14 residues. The trim removed 8 bases at V and 4 bases at J, leaving 10 bases unmatched. CDR3 sequence reads: CASGLSDRGYEQYF. CDR3 DNA sequence: TGTGCCAGCGGGTTGAGTGACAGGGGATACGAGCAGTACTTC.

The rearrangement links TRBV30 to TRBJ2-5; perhaps TRBD1 as D (7 bases). There are 15 residues in the CDR3. Germline V gene sequence: CDR1 GTSNPN, CDR2 SVGIG (reference sequence). V was cut by 2 bases and J by 2 bases, with 15 bases left in between. The CDR3 region is CAWSLEGAIQETQYF. CDR3 coding DNA: TGTGCCTGGAGTCTGGAGGGGGCCATACAAGAGACCCAGTACTTC.

The chain employs TRBV3-1 (or the pseudogene TRBV3-2) and TRBJ1-2; 7 bases fit TRBD1. The germline CDR1 and CDR2 sequences are LGHDT and YNNKEL (reference sequence). V shed 1 base, J shed 11 bases, and the junction held 4 bases outside the gene matches. This CDR3 is built from 12 residues. The CDR3 coding sequence is TGTGCCAGCAGCCAAGCCCTGACAGGGTACACCTTC. Amino acid sequence: CASSQALTGYTF.

This chain links TRBV28 with TRBJ1-3, with a weak D call TRBD1 (5 bases). Germline CDR1 MDHEN, CDR2 SYDVKM. Trimming removed 5 bases from V and 6 bases from J, with 14 bases in between. The CDR3 runs to 14 residues. The CDR3 is CASSIPGLQNTIYF. In DNA, the CDR3 is TGTGCCAGCAGTATCCCGGGACTCCAAAACACCATATATTTT. Looking up the rest from reference TRBV28 and TRBJ1-3 gives the full variable domain: DVKVTQSSRYLVKRTGEKVFLECVQDMDHENMFWYRQDPGLGLRLIYFSYDVKMKEKGDIPEGYSVSREKKERFSLILESASTNQTSMYLCASSIPGLQNTIYFGEGSWLTVV.

This sequence joins TRBV5-4 and TRBJ1-2; possibly TRBD1 for D (5 bases). The germline gives CDR1 SGHNT, CDR2 YYREEE (reference sequence). The V end lost 0 bases, the J end lost 8 bases, and 11 bases lay between the germline ends. The CDR3 runs to 13 residues. CDR3 sequence reads: CASSLDGGWGYTF. CDR3 coding DNA: TGTGCCAGCAGCTTGGACGGGGGGTGGGGCTACACCTTC. The complete variable domain, with remaining parts taken from reference TRBV5-4 and TRBJ1-2, reads ETGVTQSPTHLIKTRGQQVTLRCSSQSGHNTVSWYQQALGQGPQFIFQYYREEENGRGNFPPRFSGLQFPNYSSELNVNALELDDSALYLCASSLDGGWGYTFGSGTRLTVV.

V gene TRBV2 combines with J gene TRBJ1-5; D is unclear. Germline CDR1 is SNHLY and CDR2 is FYNNEI. V lost 2 bases to trimming and J lost 7 bases, with 12 bases between them. The CDR3 consists of 14 residues. In DNA form, the CDR3 reads TGTGCCAGCAGTGAAATGCGGGCGGCGCAGCCCCAGCATTTT. Amino acids: CASSEMRAAQPQHF.

The chain couples TRBV6-5 to TRBJ1-4, with TRBD1 identical over 9 bases. This CDR3 is 14 amino acids long. Germline CDR1 and CDR2: MNHEY and SVGAGI. The V segment lost 4 bases and the J segment 5 bases; nucleotides outside the gene matches: 2. CDR3 protein: CASSSGTGNEKLFF. Written as DNA, the CDR3 is TGTGCCAGCAGTTCCGGGACAGGGAATGAAAAACTGTTTTTT.